This TCR beta chain was retrieved from a study of T cell responses to AZD1222 COVID-19 vaccine. A single count supports this clone. Antigen unknown. The CDR3 runs 14 residues. Germline V gives CDR1 LGHNA, CDR2 YSLEER. V lost 4 bases to trimming and J lost 3 bases, with 12 bases between them. Generated by immunoSEQ multiplex PCR, the TCRdb table keeps only in-frame clones and is missing some. The sample has 95,000 to 120,000 clones, about 86% seen once. Study results and limitations: Donors in the cohort were predominantly white British and more often female, and clonal diversity was possibly underestimated. Increases in Spike-specific TCR breadth and depth were seen after two AZD1222 doses. Repertoire samples came only from after the peak T cell response. Targeting of unmutated variant regions was reportedly seen in nearly half of spike-specific TCRs.

This sample comprised peripheral blood, obtained on day 0 of AZD1222 vaccination. This chain links TRBV4-3 with TRBJ1-2; possibly TRBD1 for D (5 bases). This TCR came from an adult in good health. DNA for the CDR3: TGCGCCAGCAGCCTGGCAAGGGGCGACTATGGCTACACCTTC. Translated: CASSLARGDYGYTF.